A selection of T cell receptor beta chains follows, all from one sample in a study of identical twins' blood T cells. A single record per CDR3 protein comes from TCRdb applying MiXCR to the 5' RACE reads. The sample holds fewer than 450,000 distinct CDR3 sequences, roughly 27% seen once. Source material: PBMCs. All receptors come from a woman aged 18 to 50 in good health. CDR3s include the opening cysteine and the closing phenylalanine or tryptophan. Each record gives: CDR3 protein, CDR3 DNA, clone size, D gene, V gene, J gene. The D gene is left open where the match is weak. Not every row has a clone size; where given, it reads once, few, many or a size class.

CASSESMRMAYNEQFF	TGTGCCAGCAGTGAAAGTATGAGGATGGCTTACAATGAGCAGTTCTTC	-	-	TRBV6-1	TRBJ2-1
CASSQQVGELFF	TGTGCCAGCAGCCAGCAAGTGGGGGAGCTGTTTTTT	few	-	TRBV3-1	TRBJ2-2
CASSDSGQPQHF	TGTGCCAGCAGCGATTCTGGTCAGCCCCAGCATTTT	many	-	TRBV11-2	TRBJ1-5
CSVQPGTGASEAFF	TGCAGCGTCCAACCCGGGACAGGGGCATCTGAAGCTTTCTTT	many	TRBD1	TRBV29-1	TRBJ1-1
CSPTGLSNYGYTF	TGCAGCCCTACCGGCCTTTCTAACTATGGCTACACCTTC	many	-	TRBV29-1	TRBJ1-2
CSASGPAKGYNEQFF	TGCAGTGCTAGTGGTCCCGCGAAGGGCTACAATGAGCAGTTCTTC	few	-	TRBV20-1	TRBJ2-1
CASSELQGEAFF	TGTGCCAGCAGTGAATTGCAGGGTGAAGCTTTCTTT	-	-	TRBV25-1	TRBJ1-1
CGARWEGTEAFF	TGCGGTGCTAGGTGGGAGGGCACTGAAGCTTTCTTT	-	-	TRBV20-1	TRBJ1-1
CSAGGVFYNEQFF	TGCAGTGCTGGCGGAGTTTTCTACAATGAGCAGTTCTTC	-	-	TRBV20-1	TRBJ2-1
CSAQATGQFGYTF	TGCAGTGCCCAAGCAACCGGACAGTTTGGCTACACCTTC	-	-	TRBV20-1	TRBJ1-2
CASGPGMRTFF	TGTGCTAGTGGTCCGGGGATGAGGACTTTCTTT	many	-	TRBV12-5	TRBJ1-1
CASSLSSSSWYEQYF	TGTGCCAGCAGCTTATCTTCGTCTAGCTGGTACGAGCAGTACTTC	few	-	TRBV7-2	TRBJ2-7
CASSPKLAGVAEQYF	TGTGCCAGCTCACCAAAACTAGCGGGAGTAGCGGAGCAGTACTTC	few	TRBD2	TRBV18	TRBJ2-7
CASSLVPATNEKLFF	TGTGCCAGCAGCTTAGTTCCTGCAACTAATGAAAAACTGTTTTTT	few	-	TRBV11-2	TRBJ1-4